The T cell receptor (beta chain) described here comes from a study of naive and memory T cell subsets. Findings of the study overall: Over 95% of naive TCR sequences appeared only once after error correction, unlike memory subsets.

After removal of 0 bases from V and 0 bases from J, the junction contained 6 bases not matched to a gene. Germline V gene sequence: CDR1 LGHDT, CDR2 YNNKEL (reference sequence). The CDR3 extends over 17 amino acids. Comment on this clonotype: Its matching antigen is unknown.

The beta constant-region primer was an equimolar mix of two oligonucleotides covering TRBC1 and TRBC2. The ligated cDNA underwent four PCR rounds using SP2 and nested alpha and beta constant-region primers. An oligonucleotide with the SP2 primer and a 12-nucleotide UMI was ligated to the cDNA 3' end. TCRdb reanalysed the UMI-ligation and nested PCR reads using MiXCR and keeps one entry per CDR3 protein. This sample carries 130,000 or so distinct CDR3 sequences, just over 35% of them seen once, and the ten largest clones take approximately 0.88%. Separate alpha and beta amplification began at the second PCR step.

Sequencing used central memory CD4+ T cells from blood. The rearrangement links TRBV3-1 to TRBJ2-3; TRBD1 aligns across 7 bases. The clonotype was recovered from a human donor in good health. CDR3 sequence: CASSQEGGQRSTDTQYF. The CDR3 bases are TGTGCCAGCAGCCAAGAAGGGGGCCAGCGGAGCACAGATACGCAGTATTTT.